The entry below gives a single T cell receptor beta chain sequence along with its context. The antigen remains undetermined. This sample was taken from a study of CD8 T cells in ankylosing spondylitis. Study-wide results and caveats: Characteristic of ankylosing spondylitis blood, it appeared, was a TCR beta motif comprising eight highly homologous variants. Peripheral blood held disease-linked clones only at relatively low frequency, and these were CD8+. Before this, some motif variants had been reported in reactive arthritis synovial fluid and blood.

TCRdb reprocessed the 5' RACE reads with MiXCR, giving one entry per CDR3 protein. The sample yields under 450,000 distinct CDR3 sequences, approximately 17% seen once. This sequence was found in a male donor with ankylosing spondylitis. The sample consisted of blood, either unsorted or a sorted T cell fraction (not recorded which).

The CDR3 here is CASSLAQVKTREQYF. The CDR3 DNA follows: TGCGCCAGCAGCTTGGCACAGGTAAAGACGCGGGAGCAGTACTTC. The J gene is TRBJ2-7, the V gene TRBV5-1; D perhaps matches TRBD1 (5 bases). Trimming took off 0 bases at V and 7 bases at J, with 17 bases between the two ends. CDR3 length: 15 residues. Germline V gene data show CDR1 as SGHRS and CDR2 as YFSETQ.